One TCR beta chain is described in this entry. This entry belongs to a study of blood T cell repertoires in COVID-19. Turning to the study itself: Donors in the United States, Italy and Spain gave samples during acute or convalescent COVID-19. Sources were T cells, B-cell-depleted T cells, or PBMCs; the material itself was cDNA or gDNA.

This CDR3 is 14 amino acids long. V dropped 3 bases and J dropped 3 bases, with 12 bases sitting between them. From germline, CDR1 is LNHNV and CDR2 YYDKDF (reference sequence). Per the authors' pipeline: Estimates of nucleated cell counts were drawn from the amplification of reference gene primers. The method was immunoSEQ multiplex PCR; TCRdb's version includes in-frame clones alone and lacks a portion of them. V, J and clone size are taken as reported in that table, and D and trimming were inferred from the DNA itself. In the table there are around 250,000 clones, less than 90% of which are singletons.

Sequencing was carried out using peripheral blood. The V gene is TRBV15, the J gene TRBJ2-7, with D perhaps TRBD1 (5 bases). This receptor was taken from a woman aged 40 to 50 who had recovered from COVID-19. Here the CDR3 reads CATSRGPRDYEQYF. CDR3 bases: TGTGCCACCAGCAGGGGGCCCCGAGACTACGAGCAGTACTTC. The complete variable domain, with remaining parts taken from reference TRBV15 and TRBJ2-7, reads DAMVIQNPRYQVTQFGKPVTLSCSQTLNHNVMYWYQQKSSQAPKLLFHYYDKDFNNEADTPDNFQSRRPNTSFCFLDIRSPGLGDTAMYLCATSRGPRDYEQYFGPGTRLTVT.